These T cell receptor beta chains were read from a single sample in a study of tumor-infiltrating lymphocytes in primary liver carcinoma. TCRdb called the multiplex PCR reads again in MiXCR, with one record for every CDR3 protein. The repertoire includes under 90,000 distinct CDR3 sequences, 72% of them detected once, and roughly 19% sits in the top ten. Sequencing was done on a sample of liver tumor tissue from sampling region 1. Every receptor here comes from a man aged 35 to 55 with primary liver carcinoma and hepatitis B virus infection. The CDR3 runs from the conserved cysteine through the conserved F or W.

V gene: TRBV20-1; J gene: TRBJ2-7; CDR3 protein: CSVPSGTSYEQYF
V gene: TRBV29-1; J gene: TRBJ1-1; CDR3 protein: CIVRHDMNTEASF
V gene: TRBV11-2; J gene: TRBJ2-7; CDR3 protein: CASSHNRGQSEQYF
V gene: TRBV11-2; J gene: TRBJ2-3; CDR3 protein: CASSRWTDTQYF
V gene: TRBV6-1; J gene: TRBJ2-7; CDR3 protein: CAGSRGPGQYF
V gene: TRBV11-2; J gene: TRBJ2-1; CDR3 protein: CASGAAGPGNKQFF
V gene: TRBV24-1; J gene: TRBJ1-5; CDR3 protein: CATSDPNSSNQPQHF
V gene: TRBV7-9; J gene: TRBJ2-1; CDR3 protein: CASSLAGNKQFF
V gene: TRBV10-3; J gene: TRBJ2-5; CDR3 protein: CAVADRVFGDTQYF
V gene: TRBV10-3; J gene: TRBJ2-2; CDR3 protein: CATSGPNTGELFF
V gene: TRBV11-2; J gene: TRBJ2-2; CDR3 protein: CASSLLEGAGELFF
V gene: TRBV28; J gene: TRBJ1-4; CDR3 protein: CASQDDATNEELFF
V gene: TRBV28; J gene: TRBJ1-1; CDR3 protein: CASSDRATEAFF
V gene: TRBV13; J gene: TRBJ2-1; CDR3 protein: CASSLTRGNNEQFF
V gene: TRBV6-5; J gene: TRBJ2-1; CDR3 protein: CASSVIVGSYNEQFF
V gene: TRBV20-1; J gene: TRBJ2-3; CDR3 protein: CSARASGITDTHYF
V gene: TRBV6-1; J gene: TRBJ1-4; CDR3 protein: CVSPESWSGKLFF
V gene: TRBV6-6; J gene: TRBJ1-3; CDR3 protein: CASIEGAYSGNTIYF
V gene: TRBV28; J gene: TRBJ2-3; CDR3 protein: CASSLSPMTDTQYF
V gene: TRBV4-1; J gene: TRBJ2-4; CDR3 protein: CASSQASGENFQYF
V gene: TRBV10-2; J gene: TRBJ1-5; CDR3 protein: CTSRERGGPQPQHF
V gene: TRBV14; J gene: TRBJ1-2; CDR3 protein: CVSSQVGGDYGYTF
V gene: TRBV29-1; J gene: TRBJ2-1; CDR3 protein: CSVGGRAVETQFF
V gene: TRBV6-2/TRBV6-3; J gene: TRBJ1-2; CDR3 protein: CASNVDGNYGYTF
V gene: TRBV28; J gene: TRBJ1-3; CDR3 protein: CASSSAGTASGNTIYF
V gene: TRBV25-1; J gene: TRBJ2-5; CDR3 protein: CASSVRGGAEIQYF
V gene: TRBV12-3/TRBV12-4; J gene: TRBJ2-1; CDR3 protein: CARIGLAGLGEQFF
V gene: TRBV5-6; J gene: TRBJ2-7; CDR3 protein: CDSSFEGEQYF
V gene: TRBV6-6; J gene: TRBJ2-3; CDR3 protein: CASSFIGQGTDMQYF
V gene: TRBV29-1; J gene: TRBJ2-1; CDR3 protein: CSIRLAGGYEQFF
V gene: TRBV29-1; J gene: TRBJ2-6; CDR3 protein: CSAPAGRNSGANVLTF
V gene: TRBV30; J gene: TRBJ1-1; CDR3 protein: CAWSPGANEAFF
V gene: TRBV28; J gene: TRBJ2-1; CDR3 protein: CASSSAGGPGQFF
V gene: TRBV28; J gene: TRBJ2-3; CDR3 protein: CANIDRGWGIDTQYF
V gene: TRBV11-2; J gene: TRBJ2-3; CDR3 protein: CAGGAREPAYAQYF
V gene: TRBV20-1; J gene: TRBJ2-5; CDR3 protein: CSAGAAGGTQYF
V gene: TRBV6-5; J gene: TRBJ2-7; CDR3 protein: CASSYHRGLYEQYF
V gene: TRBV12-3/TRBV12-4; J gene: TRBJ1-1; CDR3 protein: CASSLRHQENAFF
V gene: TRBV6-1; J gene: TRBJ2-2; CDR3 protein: CASRLGYLVGELFF
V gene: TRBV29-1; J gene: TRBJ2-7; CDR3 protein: CSVESRKTCESYEQYF
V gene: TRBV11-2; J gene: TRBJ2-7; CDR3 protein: CASSLSVGLAGGGYERCF
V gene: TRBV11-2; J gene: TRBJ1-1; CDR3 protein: CANSPSGANTEAFF
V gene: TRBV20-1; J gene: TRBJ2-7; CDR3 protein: CSARGLLAGGLEQYF
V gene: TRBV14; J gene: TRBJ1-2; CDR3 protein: CTSSQAGAQGQFYGYTF
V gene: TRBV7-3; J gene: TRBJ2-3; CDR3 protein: CANSRGDLSTDTQYF
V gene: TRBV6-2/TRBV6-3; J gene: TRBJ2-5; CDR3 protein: CASSPQETQYF
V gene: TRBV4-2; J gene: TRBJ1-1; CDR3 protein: CVSSQQQALNTEAFF
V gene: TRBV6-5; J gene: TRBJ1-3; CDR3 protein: CSSTSPRTAGNTIYF
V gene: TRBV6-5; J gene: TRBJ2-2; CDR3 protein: CDSSYAVDGTRELFF
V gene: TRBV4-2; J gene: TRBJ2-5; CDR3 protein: CASSQDRPPQEIQYF
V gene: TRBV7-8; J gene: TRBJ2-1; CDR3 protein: CASSLQALSSYNERFF
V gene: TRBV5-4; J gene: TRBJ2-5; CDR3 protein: CASNSRDRGETQYF
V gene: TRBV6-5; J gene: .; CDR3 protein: CASSYPREQFF